The 3 T cell receptor beta chains below all came from one sample that was sequenced in a study of blood T cell repertoires in COVID-19. Using immunoSEQ multiplex PCR, the repertoire was profiled, and TCRdb retains in-frame clones only, with some absent. The sample lists over 55,000 clones; 91% were seen once. Sequenced sample: peripheral blood. All receptors come from a human donor in a cohort sampled during active COVID-19.

V gene TRBV7-2 combines with J gene TRBJ1-5; 9 nucleotides line up with TRBD1. The V gene's germline CDR1 is SGHTA and CDR2 FQGNSA. J lost 5 bases, V lost 3 bases, and 5 bases had no gene match. This CDR3 has 15 amino acids. The CDR3 reads CASSFVGQGDQPQHF. The CDR3, as DNA: TGTGCCAGCAGCTTTGTGGGACAGGGAGATCAGCCCCAGCATTTT.

The chain joins TRBV28 to TRBJ2-7; TRBD1 is a possible D gene (5 bases). CDR1 MDHEN and CDR2 SYDVKM come from the germline V gene. V was cut by 3 bases and J by 0 bases, with 21 bases left in between. CDR3 length: 18 residues. The CDR3 sequence: CASSFTIRVTDSSYEQYF. CDR3 coding DNA: TGTGCCAGCAGTTTTACCATTCGTGTGACAGACAGCTCCTACGAGCAGTACTTC.

This clone was seen once. V gene TRBV10-3 combines with J gene TRBJ2-7; D is ambiguous. Trimming left V 3 bases short and J 3 bases short, with 6 bases between. There are 12 residues in the CDR3. CDR1 and CDR2 from the germline V gene are ENHRY and SYGVKD. The CDR3 nucleotides are TGTGCCATCAGTGAAGAGGACTACGAGCAGTACTTC. This codes for CAISEEDYEQYF.